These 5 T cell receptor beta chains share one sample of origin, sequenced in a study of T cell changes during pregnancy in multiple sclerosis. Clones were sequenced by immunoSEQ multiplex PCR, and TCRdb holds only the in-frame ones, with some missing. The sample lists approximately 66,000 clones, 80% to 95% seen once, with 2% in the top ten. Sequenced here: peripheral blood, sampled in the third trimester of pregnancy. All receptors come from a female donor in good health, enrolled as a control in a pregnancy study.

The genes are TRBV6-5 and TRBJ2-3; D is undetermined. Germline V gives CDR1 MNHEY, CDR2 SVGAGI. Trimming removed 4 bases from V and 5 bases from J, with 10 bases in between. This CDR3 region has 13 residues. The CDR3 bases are TGTGCCAGCAGTTCCTCCCCGGTAGATACGCAGTATTTT. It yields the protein CASSSSPVDTQYF.

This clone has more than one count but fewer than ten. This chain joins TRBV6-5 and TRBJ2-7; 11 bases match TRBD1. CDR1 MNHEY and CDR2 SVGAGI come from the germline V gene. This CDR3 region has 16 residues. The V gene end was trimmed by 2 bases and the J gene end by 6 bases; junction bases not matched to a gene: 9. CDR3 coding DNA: TGTGCCAGCAGTTACCTTCCGGGACAGGGGGTTCCCGAGCAGTACTTC. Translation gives CASSYLPGQGVPEQYF.

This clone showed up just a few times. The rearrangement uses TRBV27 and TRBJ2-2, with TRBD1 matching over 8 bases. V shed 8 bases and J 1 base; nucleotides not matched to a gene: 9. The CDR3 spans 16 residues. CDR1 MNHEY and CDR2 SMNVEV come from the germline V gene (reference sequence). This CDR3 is CASRSPTGVNTGELFF. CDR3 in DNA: TGTGCCAGCCGGAGTCCGACAGGGGTGAACACCGGGGAGCTGTTTTTT.

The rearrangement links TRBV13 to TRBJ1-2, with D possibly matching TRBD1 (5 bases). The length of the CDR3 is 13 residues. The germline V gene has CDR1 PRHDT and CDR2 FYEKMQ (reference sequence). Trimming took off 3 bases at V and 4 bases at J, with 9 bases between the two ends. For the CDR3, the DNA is TGTGCCAGCAGCTTGGAGGGGATCTATGGCTACACCTTC. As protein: CASSLEGIYGYTF.

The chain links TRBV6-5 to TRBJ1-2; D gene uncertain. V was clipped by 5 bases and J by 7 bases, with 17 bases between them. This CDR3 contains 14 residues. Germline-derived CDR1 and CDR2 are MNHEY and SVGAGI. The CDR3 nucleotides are TGTGCCAGCAGTGACGAGGGCAGGCAGAGTGGCTACACCTTC. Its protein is CASSDEGRQSGYTF.